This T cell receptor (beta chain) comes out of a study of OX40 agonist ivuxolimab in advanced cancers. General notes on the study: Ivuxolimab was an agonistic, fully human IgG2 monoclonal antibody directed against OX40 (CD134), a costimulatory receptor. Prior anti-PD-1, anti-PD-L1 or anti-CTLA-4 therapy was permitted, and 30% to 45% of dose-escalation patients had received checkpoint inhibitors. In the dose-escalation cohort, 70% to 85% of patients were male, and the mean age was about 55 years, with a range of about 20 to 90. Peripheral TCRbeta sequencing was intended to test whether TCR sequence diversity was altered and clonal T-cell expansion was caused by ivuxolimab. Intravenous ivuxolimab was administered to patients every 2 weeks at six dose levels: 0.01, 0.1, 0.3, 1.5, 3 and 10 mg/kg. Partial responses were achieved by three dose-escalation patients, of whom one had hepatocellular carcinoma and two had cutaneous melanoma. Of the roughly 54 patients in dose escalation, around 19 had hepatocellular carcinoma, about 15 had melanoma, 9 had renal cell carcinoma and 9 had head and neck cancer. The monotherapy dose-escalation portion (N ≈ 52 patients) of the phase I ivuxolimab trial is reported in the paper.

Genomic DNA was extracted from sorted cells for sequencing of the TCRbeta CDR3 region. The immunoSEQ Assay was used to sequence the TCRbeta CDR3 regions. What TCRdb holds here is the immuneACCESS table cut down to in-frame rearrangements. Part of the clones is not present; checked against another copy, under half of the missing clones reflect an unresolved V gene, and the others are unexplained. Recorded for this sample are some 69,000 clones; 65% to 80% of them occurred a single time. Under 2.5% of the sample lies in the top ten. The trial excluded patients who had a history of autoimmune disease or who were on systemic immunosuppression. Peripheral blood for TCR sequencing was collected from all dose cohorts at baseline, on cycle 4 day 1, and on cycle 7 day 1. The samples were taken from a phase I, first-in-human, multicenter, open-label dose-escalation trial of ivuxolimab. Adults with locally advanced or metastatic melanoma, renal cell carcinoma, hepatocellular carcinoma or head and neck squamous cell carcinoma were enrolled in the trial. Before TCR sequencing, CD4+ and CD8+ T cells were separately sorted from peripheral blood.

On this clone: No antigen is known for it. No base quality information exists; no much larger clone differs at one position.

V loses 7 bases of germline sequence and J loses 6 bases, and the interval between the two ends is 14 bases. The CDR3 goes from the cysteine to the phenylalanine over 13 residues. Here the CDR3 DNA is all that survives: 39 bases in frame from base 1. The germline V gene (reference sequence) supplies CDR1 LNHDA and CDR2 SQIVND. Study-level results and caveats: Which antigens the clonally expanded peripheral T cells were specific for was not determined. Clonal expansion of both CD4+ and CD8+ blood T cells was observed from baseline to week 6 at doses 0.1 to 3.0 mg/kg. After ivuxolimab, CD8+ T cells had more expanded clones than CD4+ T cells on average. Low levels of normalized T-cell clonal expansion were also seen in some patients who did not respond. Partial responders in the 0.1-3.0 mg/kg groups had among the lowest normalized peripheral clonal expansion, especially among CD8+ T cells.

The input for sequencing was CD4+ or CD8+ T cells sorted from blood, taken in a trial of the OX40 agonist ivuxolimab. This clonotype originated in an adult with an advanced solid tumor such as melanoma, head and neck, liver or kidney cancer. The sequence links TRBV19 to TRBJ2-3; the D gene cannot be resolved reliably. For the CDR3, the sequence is CASTRLSGDTQYF. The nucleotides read TGTGCCAGTACCAGACTCAGTGGCGATACGCAGTATTTT.